These 3 T cell receptor beta chains came from one sample sequenced in a study of cytomegalovirus exposure and HLA in healthy donors. The PCR ran on 60 Vbeta and 13 Jbeta primers. The method was immunoSEQ multiplex PCR; TCRdb's version includes in-frame clones alone and lacks a portion of them. Of 100,000 to 150,000 clones listed, more than 15% were seen once; the top ten hold approximately 2.9%. Sequencing was performed on PBMCs. These receptors all come from a female donor in good health and CMV-seropositive.

Only a few counts were recorded for this clone. This chain connects TRBV2 to TRBJ1-5; the match to TRBD1 covers 9 bases. There are 15 residues in the CDR3. With 2 bases clipped from V and 5 bases from J, the junction kept 4 bases outside the gene matches. Germline V gene data show CDR1 as SNHLY and CDR2 as FYNNEI. The CDR3, as DNA: TGTGCCAGCAGTGAAAGACAGGGGGGCGATCAGCCCCAGCATTTT. Residues: CASSERQGGDQPQHF.

The table lists this clone with a few counts. The chain uses TRBV4-2 and TRBJ2-5; TRBD1 is a possible D gene (6 bases). The ends were cut back, 0 bases at V and 10 bases at J, with 15 bases in the middle. This CDR3 is 14 amino acids long. In germline, CDR1 is LGHNA, CDR2 YNFKEQ. CDR3 DNA: TGTGCCAGCAGCCAAGATTTTGGGTGGGGGCGCCAGTACTTC. It codes for CASSQDFGWGRQYF.

This clone occurred a few times. V and J are TRBV2 and TRBJ2-6; 7 bases fit TRBD1. V gave up 6 bases and J gave up 2 bases; unmatched junction bases: 4. The CDR3 runs 15 residues. Germline V gene lookup returns CDR1 SNHLY and CDR2 FYNNEI. CDR3 sequence: CASSDRVAGANVLTF. Written as DNA, the CDR3 is TGTGCCAGCAGCGACAGGGTGGCTGGGGCCAACGTCCTGACTTTC.